This T cell receptor (beta chain) was sequenced in a study of blood T cell repertoires in COVID-19. Across the whole study: PBMCs, B-cell-depleted T cells, or T cells provided the cDNA or gDNA that made up the material.

Per the study methods: Estimated nucleated cell counts came from reference gene primer amplification. Sequencing used immunoSEQ multiplex PCR; TCRdb keeps in-frame clones, though not all of them. V, J and clone size are taken as reported in that table, and D and trimming were inferred from the DNA itself. The top ten clones hold roughly 14% of a sample with a few hundred thousand clones, almost 90% of them seen once. This clone was seen a single time. Cohorts were based on clinical histories the participants reported. This sequence originates from a woman between 45 and 65 years old with acute COVID-19. Material for sequencing was PBMCs or T cells enriched from blood (not recorded which).

The CDR3 nucleotides are TGCAGCGTTGAGGGGACAGGGGGCACTGAAGCTTTCTTT. This translates into CSVEGTGGTEAFF. V and J are TRBV29-1 and TRBJ1-1, with 11 bases that match TRBD1. V lost 3 bases to trimming and J lost 4 bases; unmatched junction nucleotides: 1. Germline V gene sequence: CDR1 SQVTM, CDR2 ANQGSEA. The CDR3 sequence is 13 residues long.